This T cell receptor (beta chain) was observed in a study of post-analysis software for immune sequencing data. Study-level points and caveats: Compared against controls, patients with multiple sclerosis displayed significantly lower normalized Chao1 diversity. Controls had lower frequencies than patients of about five TRBV segments, which included TRBV5-6, TRBV5-1 and TRBV20-1.

This clonotype has a count of ten or more. The antigen remains undetermined. This CDR3 comprises 12 residues. Looked up from germline, CDR1 is DFQATT and CDR2 is SNEGSKA (reference sequence). V lost 3 bases, J lost 4 bases, and 10 bases lay in between. Built from TCR beta cDNA, the libraries had unique molecular identifiers in them. TCRdb ran MiXCR on the PCR reads and lists one entry per CDR3 protein. The data contain about 800,000 distinct CDR3 sequences, roughly 27% of them singletons. This chain joins TRBV20-1 and TRBJ2-7; D is uncertain. Sequenced sample: blood. This clonotype originated in a girl aged 10 to 17 with multiple sclerosis. The CDR3 region has the DNA TGCAGTGCTAGCTGGGCTGAGTACGAGCAGTACTTC. Translating it yields CSASWAEYEQYF.